The 10 T cell receptor beta chains below all came from one sample that was sequenced in a study of post-analysis software for immune sequencing data. Study-level points and caveats: Controls had lower frequencies than patients of about 5 TRBV segments, which included TRBV5-6, TRBV5-1 and TRBV20-1.

Their antigens remain unidentified. Presence of unique molecular identifiers characterized the TCR beta cDNA libraries. TCRdb analysed the PCR reads with MiXCR anew, one entry per CDR3 protein. The table records some 890,000 distinct CDR3 sequences, about 57% of them present only once. Sequenced input: blood. Receptor source: a girl between 10 and 17 years old with multiple sclerosis.

This clonotype was seen only a few times. This chain uses TRBV20-1 with TRBJ2-7; tentatively, D is TRBD1 or TRBD2 (6 bases each). Between the trimmed V and J ends, which lost 3 bases and 4 bases, there was a span of 13 bases. Germline V CDR1 and CDR2: DFQATT, SNEGSKA (reference sequence). The CDR3 consists of 13 residues. This CDR3 is CSASRGGKYEQYF. DNA for the CDR3: TGCAGTGCTAGCAGGGGAGGAAAATACGAGCAGTACTTC.

This chain links TRBV25-1 with TRBJ2-1; D might be TRBD1 (6 bases). This CDR3 comprises 11 residues. Trimming took off 6 bases at V and 10 bases at J, with 10 bases between the two ends. In germline, CDR1 is MGHDK, CDR2 SYGVNS. CDR3: CASRGQNEQFF. The DNA of the CDR3 is TGTGCCAGCAGAGGACAGAACGAGCAGTTCTTC.

J is TRBJ2-5 and V is TRBV10-3, with TRBD2 matching over 8 bases. The tail of the sequence fits TRBJ2-7 better, so the J call may be wrong. The CDR3 consists of 13 residues. The germline V gene has CDR1 ENHRY and CDR2 SYGVKD. For the CDR3, the DNA is TGTGCCATCACTCCCGGGGGGGCCTACGAGCAGTACTTC. As protein: CAITPGGAYEQYF.

The chain recombines TRBV29-1 with TRBJ2-5, with a weak D call TRBD2 (6 bases). V lost 5 bases and J 7 bases, leaving 14 bases between the germline ends. This CDR3 region has 12 residues. Germline V lookup: CDR1 SQVTM, CDR2 ANQGSEA. In DNA, the CDR3 is TGCAGCGTTATTAGCGGAGGGGCGACCCAGTACTTC. Encoded protein: CSVISGGATQYF.

This clonotype was observed once. The chain is built from TRBV5-1 and TRBJ1-2; D gene uncertain. Germline CDR1 is SGHRS and CDR2 is YFSETQ. Trimming removed 2 bases from V and 4 bases from J, with 6 bases in between. CDR3 length equals 12 residues. The chain's CDR3 is CASSLEFYGYTF. The CDR3 DNA is TGCGCCAGCAGCTTAGAATTCTATGGCTACACCTTC.

This clonotype was detected only a few times. The chain joins TRBV27 to TRBJ2-4; D not certain. The CDR3 covers 14 residues. The germline CDR1 and CDR2 sequences are MNHEY and SMNVEV (reference sequence). The ends were cut back, 3 bases at V and 0 bases at J, with 6 bases in the middle. The CDR3 is CASSFILAKNIQYF. CDR3 nucleotide sequence: TGTGCCAGCAGTTTCATTCTAGCCAAAAACATTCAGTACTTC.

Notes on this clonotype: One end of the junction is discordant with germline, which a read error may explain. This chain links TRBV6-5 with TRBJ1-5, with D possibly TRBD1 on 5 matching bases. The CDR3 extends over 14 amino acids. The germline V gene encodes CDR1 MNHEY and CDR2 SVGAGI. In nucleotides, the CDR3 is TGTGCCAGCAGTCCAAGGGGCACGAATCGGCCCCAGCATTTT. This sequence encodes CASSPRGTNRPQHF.

The chain links TRBV9 to TRBJ2-7; 12 bases agree with TRBD1. Gene TRBJ2-1 matches the end of the DNA better, so the J call may be wrong. CDR3 length equals 16 residues. CDR1 is SGDLS and CDR2 is YYNGEE in the germline V gene. The CDR3 region is CASSVAGTGGMNEQFF. CDR3 sequence (DNA): TGTGCCAGCAGCGTAGCCGGGACAGGGGGCATGAATGAGCAGTTCTTC.

This chain uses TRBV20-1 with TRBJ2-5; 11 nucleotides align to TRBD2. This CDR3 is built from 15 residues. The V gene end was trimmed by 1 base and the J gene end by 5 bases; junction bases not matched to a gene: 6. In germline, CDR1 is DFQATT, CDR2 SNEGSKA (reference sequence). CDR3 nucleotide sequence: TGCAGTGCTAGAGCTACTAGCGGGAGTGGGGAGACCCAGTACTTC. Its protein is CSARATSGSGETQYF.

Of note for this clonotype: An end of the junction differs from the germline gene, which may be a read error. J is TRBJ2-3 and V is TRBV9, with 8 bases identical to TRBD2. CDR3 length: 17 amino acids. Germline CDR1 reads SGDLS; CDR2 reads YYNGEE. The CDR3 coding sequence is TGTGCCTGCAGCCCTCGGGGTAGCGGGGACAACACAGATACGCAGTATTTT. Translation: CACSPRGSGDNTDTQYF.